Following are 27 T cell receptor beta chains from one sample sequenced in a study of blood T cells in healthy people across ages. The second PCR ran roughly 6 to 11 cycles with a sample-barcoded 5' primer and J-beta primers. TCRdb independently ran MiXCR on the 5' RACE reads; one entry per CDR3 protein. Here the sample spans around 1,000,000 distinct CDR3 sequences, less than 45% being singletons. The sequenced material came from blood. The receptors were sampled from a man aged 18 to 30 in good health.

This sequence joins TRBV20-1 and TRBJ2-1, with 10 positions matching TRBD2. Germline CDR1 reads DFQATT; CDR2 reads SNEGSKA (reference sequence). This CDR3 region has 15 residues. The J segment lost 6 bases and the V segment lost 6 bases, leaving 11 bases of the junction unmatched. This CDR3 reads CSAPKRGGYLNEQFF. The CDR3 DNA sequence: TGCAGTGCACCCAAGCGGGGGGGCTATCTCAATGAGCAGTTCTTC.

CDR3 DNA: TGTGCCAGTCGGACAGTTGAAGCTTTCTTT. As protein: CASRTVEAFF. The V gene is TRBV6-1, the J gene TRBJ1-1; D perhaps matches TRBD1 (6 bases). The CDR3 loop spans 10 amino acids. Looked up from germline, CDR1 is MNHNS and CDR2 is SASEGT. V was clipped by 9 bases and J by 7 bases, with 9 bases between them.

Note on this clonotype: Compared with germline, one end of the junction differs, possibly owing to a read error. The chain has TRBV7-2 and TRBJ2-3; 7 bases match TRBD2. The CDR3 runs 16 residues. Germline CDR1 is SGHTA and CDR2 is FQGNSA. The CDR3 DNA reads as TGTGTCAGCAGCTTAAGTAGCGGGCCTAGCACAGATACGCAGTATTTT. This sequence encodes CVSSLSSGPSTDTQYF.

Only a few counts were recorded for this clonotype. This chain uses TRBV9 with TRBJ2-1; unclear D gene. The V and J ends lost 2 bases and 5 bases respectively, with 8 bases between them. Per the germline V gene, CDR1 is SGDLS and CDR2 is YYNGEE. The CDR3 is 13 amino acids. CDR3 sequence (DNA): TGTGCCAGCAGCGTTGGCAGTGACAATGAGCAGTTCTTC. This encodes CASSVGSDNEQFF.

The sample holds many counts of this clonotype. J is TRBJ1-1 and V is TRBV28; D gene uncertain. CDR1 MDHEN and CDR2 SYDVKM come from the germline V gene. This CDR3 contains 14 residues. V was shortened by 2 bases and J by 1 base, with 8 bases between the two germline ends. In DNA form, the CDR3 reads TGTGCCAGCAGTTTACCGACGGCGAACACTGAAGCTTTCTTT. Translation gives CASSLPTANTEAFF.

This clonotype came up a few times. Just one base apart from a much larger clone, this may be a read error. The gene calls are TRBV7-2 and TRBJ1-6; 9 bases fit TRBD1. This CDR3 contains 18 residues. CDR1 is SGHTA and CDR2 is FQGNSA in the germline V gene. In DNA form, the CDR3 reads TGTGCCAGCAGCTTCGAAGGAACCTCCGGGACAGGGAGATCACCCCCCCACTTT. Amino acids: CASSFEGTSGTGRSPPHF.

This clonotype was seen a few times. The V call is TRBV30, the J call TRBJ1-1, with 10 bases lining up with TRBD1. The CDR3 is 12 amino acids. The junction had 5 bases not matched to a gene; V was cut back by 5 bases and J by 8 bases. Germline CDR1 GTSNPN, CDR2 SVGIG (reference sequence). CDR3 nucleotide sequence: TGTGCCTGGGGACGGACAGGGGGGGAAGCTTTCTTT. Amino acid sequence: CAWGRTGGEAFF.

The chain has TRBV29-1 and TRBJ2-5, with 8 bases that match TRBD1. The V segment lost 4 bases and the J segment 11 bases; nucleotides outside the gene matches: 12. Germline values: CDR1 SQVTM, CDR2 ANQGSEA. CDR3 length equals 13 residues. The DNA of the CDR3 is TGCAGCGTTGGGACAGGGTACCACAATGAGCAGTACTTC. It codes for CSVGTGYHNEQYF.

This clonotype has only a few counts. The chain is built from TRBV4-1 and TRBJ2-3; D not resolved. Germline V lookup: CDR1 MGHRA, CDR2 YSYEKL. CDR3 size: 15 residues. Trimming took off 2 bases at V and 5 bases at J, with 14 bases between the two ends. The CDR3 sequence is CASSQNNGVEDTQYF. The DNA of the CDR3 is TGCGCCAGCAGCCAAAATAACGGAGTCGAAGATACGCAGTATTTT.

The chain is built from TRBV3-1 and TRBJ2-1; TRBD1 or TRBD2 may be the D gene (5 bases each). From germline, CDR1 is LGHDT and CDR2 YNNKEL (reference sequence). The CDR3 runs 16 residues. Between the trimmed V and J ends, which lost 1 base and 4 bases, there was a span of 14 bases. The CDR3 reads CASSQGFDGAYNEQFF. The CDR3 nucleotides are TGTGCCAGCAGCCAAGGATTCGACGGGGCTTACAATGAGCAGTTCTTC.

The count of this clonotype is one. The rearrangement uses TRBV2 and TRBJ1-6; 9 nucleotides agree with TRBD1. Germline values: CDR1 SNHLY, CDR2 FYNNEI. The junction had 13 bases not matched to a gene; V was cut back by 10 bases and J by 9 bases. The CDR3 loop spans 15 amino acids. The CDR3 DNA reads as TGTGCCACCCTACCGGGACAGGGTGTTGTTTCACCCCTCCACTTT. Its protein is CATLPGQGVVSPLHF.

V gene TRBV10-3 combines with J gene TRBJ2-5, with D maybe TRBD2 (5 bases). V was pared by 6 bases and J by 5 bases, with 16 bases between. This CDR3 is built from 14 residues. Germline CDR1 reads ENHRY; CDR2 reads SYGVKD. This chain's CDR3 is CAIRGRGERETQYF. DNA for the CDR3: TGTGCCATCAGAGGACGGGGAGAGAGGGAGACCCAGTACTTC.

This clonotype has only a few counts. The DNA for the CDR3 is TGTGCCAGCAGCCAAGATTTTGACAGCTATGGCTACACCTTC. This encodes CASSQDFDSYGYTF. The rearrangement uses TRBV3-1 and TRBJ1-2; D possibly corresponds to TRBD1 (5 bases). V shed 0 bases and J shed 4 bases, with 9 bases lying between them. The germline V gene has CDR1 LGHDT and CDR2 YNNKEL (reference sequence). The CDR3 spans 14 residues.

The chain employs TRBV9 and TRBJ1-2, with a possible D match to TRBD1 (6 bases). This CDR3 contains 15 residues. Germline V CDR1 and CDR2: SGDLS, YYNGEE. Trimming removed 4 bases at V and 2 bases at J, with 15 bases between. CDR3 residues: CASSPSGTPNYGYTF. The CDR3 DNA reads TGTGCCAGCAGCCCCAGTGGGACACCGAACTATGGCTACACCTTC.

Written as DNA, the CDR3 is TGTGCCAGCAGTTACACCGGGGGAGTCTATGGCTACACCTTC. This gives the protein CASSYTGGVYGYTF. This chain uses TRBV6-5 with TRBJ1-2, with D perhaps matching TRBD1 (5 bases). CDR1 MNHEY and CDR2 SVGAGI come from the germline V gene. Trimming removed 2 bases at V and 4 bases at J, with 11 bases between. The CDR3 consists of 14 residues.

V gene TRBV28 combines with J gene TRBJ2-7; TRBD1 aligns across 10 bases. The DNA end is a closer match to TRBJ2-5, so the J assignment may be wrong. Germline V lookup: CDR1 MDHEN, CDR2 SYDVKM. The CDR3 runs to 13 residues. CDR3 sequence: CASLTGGSETQYF. In nucleotides, the CDR3 is TGTGCCAGCCTGACAGGGGGCTCAGAGACCCAGTACTTC.

Only a few counts were recorded for this clonotype. The chain joins TRBV20-1 to TRBJ2-1; 7 nucleotides agree with TRBD2. The CDR3 contains 14 residues. Trimming at V came to 1 base and at J to 6 bases, leaving 6 bases not matched to a gene. Germline V gives CDR1 DFQATT, CDR2 SNEGSKA (reference sequence). In nucleotides, the CDR3 is TGCAGTGCTAGAGCCCTTTCGGGGGGCAATGAGCAGTTCTTC. Translating gives CSARALSGGNEQFF.

The sample holds a few counts of this clonotype. The chain joins TRBV12-3 or TRBV12-4 to TRBJ1-5; D uncertain. V lost 3 bases and J 9 bases, leaving 9 bases between the germline ends. The CDR3 has 12 residues. DNA for the CDR3: TGTGCCAGCAGTTTCCCCCCCCGGCCCCAGCATTTT. As protein: CASSFPPRPQHF.

The rearrangement joins TRBV15 to TRBJ1-5; D is unclear. Germline V gene sequence: CDR1 LNHNV, CDR2 YYDKDF (reference sequence). The V and J ends lost 0 bases and 2 bases respectively, with 8 bases between them. The CDR3 extends over 15 amino acids. The CDR3 sequence is CATSRDTWGNQPQHF. CDR3 nucleotides: TGTGCCACCAGCAGAGATACATGGGGCAATCAGCCCCAGCATTTT.

The chain employs TRBV6-5 and TRBJ1-2; a weak D match, TRBD1 (5 bases). V shed 2 bases and J shed 4 bases, with 14 bases lying between them. In germline, CDR1 is MNHEY, CDR2 SVGAGI. The CDR3 spans 15 residues. The CDR3 nucleotides read TGTGCCAGCAGTTACAGGGGCAGGGAGTCCTATGGCTACACCTTC. Translated: CASSYRGRESYGYTF.

The chain joins TRBV20-1 to TRBJ2-3; 10 nucleotides align to TRBD1. This CDR3 is built from 11 residues. From germline, CDR1 is DFQATT and CDR2 SNEGSKA (reference sequence). J was trimmed by 9 bases and V by 5 bases; bases with no gene match: 2. The CDR3 bases are TGCAGTGCTGGGACAGGGGTGACGCAGTATTTT. Translated: CSAGTGVTQYF.

This chain links TRBV2 with TRBJ1-2; 8 bases match TRBD1. Germline V gene data show CDR1 as SNHLY and CDR2 as FYNNEI. The CDR3 extends over 13 amino acids. Germline trimming cut 8 bases from V and 3 bases from J; bases unmatched to any gene: 5. The CDR3 sequence is CASAGGADYGYTF. The DNA for the CDR3 is TGTGCCAGCGCAGGGGGCGCAGACTATGGCTACACCTTC.

In the case of this clonotype: This could be a read error, since a much larger clone is one nucleotide away. The genes are TRBV20-1 and TRBJ1-4; the match to TRBD1 covers 8 bases. Germline CDR1 DFQATT, CDR2 SNEGSKA (reference sequence). J was trimmed by 7 bases and V by 4 bases; bases with no gene match: 8. The CDR3 totals 14 residues. CDR3 amino acids: CSATPGQASEKLFF. CDR3 nucleotide sequence: TGCAGTGCTACACCGGGACAGGCTAGTGAAAAACTGTTTTTT.

This CDR3 reads CAISEFQTRDEQYF. The CDR3 nucleotides are TGTGCCATCAGTGAGTTTCAGACTCGGGACGAGCAGTACTTC. The chain is built from TRBV10-3 and TRBJ2-4; D call uncertain. The DNA end lines up better with TRBJ2-7; the J call may be wrong. Looked up from germline, CDR1 is ENHRY and CDR2 is SYGVKD. This CDR3 is 14 amino acids long.

A single count supports this clonotype. The chain joins TRBV7-8 to TRBJ1-3; perhaps TRBD1 as D (5 bases). V was clipped by 5 bases and J by 0 bases, with 20 bases between them. This CDR3 spans 18 amino acids. Germline CDR1 reads SGHVS; CDR2 reads FQNEAQ. CDR3 in amino acids: CASSAHLTDHVSGNTIYF. The CDR3, as DNA: TGTGCCAGCAGCGCCCACTTGACAGATCACGTCTCTGGAAACACCATATATTTT.

V is TRBV12-3 or TRBV12-4 and J is TRBJ1-1; unclear D gene. The CDR3 contains 16 residues. V lost 1 base, J lost 5 bases, and 17 bases lay in between. The CDR3 sequence: CASSLVPWERPTEAFF. The CDR3 nucleotides are TGTGCCAGCAGTTTAGTTCCCTGGGAGCGTCCTACTGAAGCTTTCTTT.

This clonotype was seen a few times. The chain combines TRBV20-1 with TRBJ2-3; D not resolved. V lost 3 bases and J lost 6, with 10 bases in between. Germline CDR1 and CDR2: DFQATT and SNEGSKA (reference sequence). CDR3 length: 12 residues. The CDR3 here is CSASTVADTQYF. In DNA form, the CDR3 reads TGCAGTGCTAGTACAGTGGCTGATACGCAGTATTTT.